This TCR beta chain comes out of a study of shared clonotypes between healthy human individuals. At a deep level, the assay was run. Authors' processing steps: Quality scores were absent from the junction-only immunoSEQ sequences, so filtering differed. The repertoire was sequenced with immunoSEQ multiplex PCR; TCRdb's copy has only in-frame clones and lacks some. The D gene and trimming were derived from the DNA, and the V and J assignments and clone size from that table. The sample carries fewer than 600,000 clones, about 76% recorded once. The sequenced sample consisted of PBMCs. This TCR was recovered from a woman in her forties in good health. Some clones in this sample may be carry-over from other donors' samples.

Written as DNA, the CDR3 is TGTGCCAGCAGTCTGACAGGGGGCGCAATCTACGAGCAGTACTTC. Its protein product is CASSLTGGAIYEQYF. V usage is TRBV5-5 and J usage is TRBJ2-7; TRBD1 agrees at 10 bases. This CDR3 region has 15 residues. The V segment lost 5 bases and the J segment 3 bases; nucleotides outside the gene matches: 8. Per germline, CDR1 SGHKS and CDR2 YYEKEE (reference sequence).